This T cell receptor beta chain was recovered during a study of CD4 T cells in relation to SARS-CoV-2 and coronaviruses. Comments on this clone: Its antigen is unidentified.

The data were produced by immunoSEQ multiplex PCR, yet TCRdb's version contains in-frame clones alone and is incomplete. Among around 56,000 clones listed, roughly 88% were seen once. With 2 bases clipped from V and 3 bases from J, the junction kept 1 base outside the gene matches. Germline assignment: CDR1 MDHEN and CDR2 SYDVKM. CDR3 length: 15 amino acids. Regarding the study as a whole: Crossreactive clones expanded significantly less to SARS-CoV-2 than monoreactive clones.

Unexposed donor CD4+ T cells date from about 2011-2018, before the COVID-19 pandemic. The chain uses TRBV28 and TRBJ2-1; the match to TRBD2 covers 10 bases. The source of this sequence is a human donor in good health. The specimen was memory CD4+ T cells from PBMCs. The CDR3 DNA follows: TGTGCCAGCAGTTTAGGGACTAGCGTCTACAATGAGCAGTTCTTC. It translates to CASSLGTSVYNEQFF.